These T cell receptor beta chains were read from a single sample in a study of blood T cell repertoires in COVID-19. Measured with immunoSEQ multiplex PCR; TCRdb has only the in-frame clones, and not every one. The profile shows 200,000 to 250,000 clones, roughly 80% of them singletons. Sample: peripheral blood. The receptors stem from a middle-aged woman with active or convalescent COVID-19. Each CDR3 is given with its conserved first and last residue. The D gene is left open where the match is weak. Clone size is stated in some rows and not others, as once, few, many or a class when expanded.

j_gene | d_gene | v_gene | abundance | CDR3aa | CDR3nt
TRBJ1-4 | TRBD1 | TRBV28 | - | CASHHTAGGGYNEKLFF | TGTGCCAGCCACCATACCGCAGGGGGCGGGTATAATGAAAAACTGTTTTTT
TRBJ2-5 | - | TRBV27 | - | CASSLSTTSLETQYF | TGTGCCAGCAGTTTATCCACGACTAGTCTCGAGACCCAGTACTTC
TRBJ1-6 | - | TRBV2 | - | CASSRPGGLLHF | TGTGCCAGCAGTCGTCCGGGGGGGCTCCTCCACTTT
TRBJ1-2 | TRBD1 | TRBV19 | - | CASNRDSFLGYTF | TGTGCCAGTAACCGGGACAGCTTCCTTGGCTACACCTTC
TRBJ1-4 | TRBD1 | TRBV29-1 | - | CSVLDRGVGFLNEKLFF | TGCAGCGTCCTCGACAGGGGGGTGGGTTTTCTTAATGAAAAACTGTTTTTT
TRBJ2-5 | - | TRBV5-1 | - | CASSLERVQETQYF | TGCGCCAGCAGCTTGGAGCGGGTCCAAGAGACCCAGTACTTC
TRBJ1-6 | TRBD1 | TRBV5-6 | - | CASIITRGRGSYNSPLHF | TGTGCCAGCATCATAACCAGGGGGCGCGGGTCCTATAATTCACCCCTCCACTTT
TRBJ2-7 | TRBD1 | TRBV14 | - | CASSLRQGTTYEQYF | TGTGCCAGCAGCCTTAGACAGGGGACCACCTACGAGCAGTACTTC
TRBJ1-1 | - | TRBV9 | - | CASSPSNTEAFF | TGTGCCAGCAGCCCCTCGAACACTGAAGCTTTCTTT
TRBJ2-6 | - | TRBV9 | few | CASSARQNGANVLTF | TGTGCCAGCAGCGCCCGACAGAATGGGGCCAACGTCCTGACTTTC
TRBJ1-2 | - | TRBV5-5 | - | CASSSGSANYGYTF | TGTGCCAGCAGTTCAGGGTCAGCTAACTATGGCTACACCTTC
TRBJ1-4 | - | TRBV28 | few | CASSLLDSAANEKLFF | TGTGCCAGCAGTTTATTGGACAGCGCCGCTAATGAAAAACTGTTTTTT
TRBJ2-1 | - | TRBV2 | - | CASRGGLAVNEQFF | TGTGCCAGTAGGGGGGGGCTTGCGGTCAATGAGCAGTTCTTC
TRBJ2-3 | TRBD2 | TRBV7-9 | - | CASSLPGLAGASTDTQYF | TGTGCCAGCAGCTTACCGGGACTAGCGGGGGCTAGCACAGATACGCAGTATTTT
TRBJ1-2 | - | TRBV28 | - | CASSLSAGLELYYGYTF | TGTGCCAGCAGTTTATCTGCAGGGCTCGAACTTTACTATGGCTACACCTTC
TRBJ1-5 | TRBD1 | TRBV5-5 | - | CASSWGTGNQPQHF | TGTGCCAGCAGCTGGGGGACAGGGAATCAGCCCCAGCATTTT
TRBJ1-6 | - | TRBV18 | - | CASSPRGMDNSPLHF | TGTGCCAGCTCACCCCGGGGAATGGATAATTCACCCCTCCACTTT
TRBJ1-6 | - | TRBV30 | - | CAWSGGGQLSSPLHF | TGTGCCTGGAGTGGGGGGGGGCAGTTGAGTTCACCCCTCCACTTT
TRBJ1-1 | - | TRBV10-2 | - | CASSENQNTEAFF | TGCGCCAGCAGTGAGAATCAAAACACTGAAGCTTTCTTT
TRBJ1-3 | TRBD1 | TRBV5-1 | - | CASSLAVGTENTIYF | TGCGCCAGCAGCTTGGCCGTTGGGACAGAAAACACCATATATTTT
TRBJ2-7 | - | TRBV28 | - | CASGAAYEQYF | TGTGCCAGCGGGGCAGCCTACGAGCAGTACTTC
TRBJ2-1 | - | TRBV3-1/TRBV3-2 | - | CASSQDLGGSEQFF | TGTGCCAGCAGCCAAGATCTCGGCGGTAGTGAGCAGTTCTTC
TRBJ2-5 | - | TRBV5-1 | - | CASSVRAGAETQYF | TGCGCCAGCAGCGTTCGAGCGGGCGCAGAGACCCAGTACTTC
TRBJ1-5 | - | TRBV3-1/TRBV3-2 | - | CASSQGVNSNNQPQHF | TGTGCCAGCAGCCAAGGAGTTAACAGCAATAATCAGCCCCAGCATTTT
TRBJ1-1 | - | TRBV7-9 | - | CASSLVGRENTEAFF | TGTGCCAGCAGCTTAGTTGGCAGGGAAAACACTGAAGCTTTCTTT
TRBJ1-4 | - | TRBV5-1 | many | CASSLEGPQEKLFF | TGCGCCAGCAGCTTGGAGGGGCCGCAGGAAAAACTGTTTTTT
TRBJ1-1 | - | TRBV6-5 | - | CASTLPGLLNTEAFF | TGTGCCAGCACTCTCCCGGGACTCCTGAACACTGAAGCTTTCTTT
TRBJ1-1 | - | TRBV19 | - | CASSNGNTEAFF | TGTGCCAGTAGTAACGGGAACACTGAAGCTTTCTTT
TRBJ1-2 | TRBD1 | TRBV18 | - | CASSKGQTLNYGYTF | TGTGCCAGCTCAAAGGGACAGACCCTTAACTATGGCTACACCTTC
TRBJ1-2 | - | TRBV28 | many | CASTIGQLNYGYTF | TGTGCCAGCACCATCGGACAGCTAAACTATGGCTACACCTTC
TRBJ1-2 | - | TRBV5-1 | - | CASSPGGNYGYTF | TGCGCCAGCAGTCCTGGCGGGAACTATGGCTACACCTTC
TRBJ2-7 | TRBD1 | TRBV29-1 | - | CSVGQGGEQYF | TGCAGCGTTGGACAGGGTGGCGAGCAGTACTTC
TRBJ1-5 | - | TRBV18 | - | CASSKLDRSNQPQHF | TGTGCCAGCTCAAAATTAGACAGGAGCAATCAGCCCCAGCATTTT